This T cell receptor (beta chain) was captured in a study of cytomegalovirus exposure and HLA in healthy donors. Study-wide points: In a later analysis, a genetic analysis reported fewer productive-TCR N-insertions in an Asian-associated ancestry cluster than the cohort average. Highly shared sequence variants in one cluster were likely a sequencing artifact. As was reported, the classifier diagnosed cytomegalovirus status with high specificity and sensitivity.

As for this clone: Its antigen is unknown.

Deletions cut 6 bases from V and 0 bases from J, with 2 bases between. This CDR3 comprises 11 residues. Per the germline V gene, CDR1 is DFQATT and CDR2 is SNEGSKA (reference sequence). The primer mix had 60 Vbeta and 13 Jbeta primers. Sequenced by immunoSEQ multiplex PCR; TCRdb stores in-frame clones only, minus some. Counted here are about 160,000 clones, about 81% occurring once; the ten biggest clones make up less than 1%. This sequence was found in a girl aged 2-10 years in good health and CMV-seropositive. V and J are TRBV20-1 and TRBJ2-2; no reliable D call. Input material: PBMCs. The CDR3 loop is CSAANTGELFF. As DNA, the CDR3 is TGCAGTGCCGCGAACACCGGGGAGCTGTTTTTT.